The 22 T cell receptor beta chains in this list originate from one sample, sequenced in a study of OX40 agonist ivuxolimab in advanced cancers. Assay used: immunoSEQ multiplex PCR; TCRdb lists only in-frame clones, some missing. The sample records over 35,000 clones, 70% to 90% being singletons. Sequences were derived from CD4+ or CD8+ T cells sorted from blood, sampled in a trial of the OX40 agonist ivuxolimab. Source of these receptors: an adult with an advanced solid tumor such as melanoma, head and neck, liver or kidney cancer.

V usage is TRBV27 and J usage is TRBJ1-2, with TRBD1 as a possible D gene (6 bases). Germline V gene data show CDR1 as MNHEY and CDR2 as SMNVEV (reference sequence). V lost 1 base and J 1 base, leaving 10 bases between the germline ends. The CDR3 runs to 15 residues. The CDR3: CASSLYPDSNYGYTF. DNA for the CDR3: TGTGCCAGCAGTTTATACCCGGACAGTAACTATGGCTACACCTTC.

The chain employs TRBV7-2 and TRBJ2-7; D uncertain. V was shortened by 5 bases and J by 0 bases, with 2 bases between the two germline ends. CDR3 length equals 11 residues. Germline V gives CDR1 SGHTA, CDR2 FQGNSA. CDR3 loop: CASSVSYEQYF. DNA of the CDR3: TGTGCCAGCAGCGTCTCCTACGAGCAGTACTTC.

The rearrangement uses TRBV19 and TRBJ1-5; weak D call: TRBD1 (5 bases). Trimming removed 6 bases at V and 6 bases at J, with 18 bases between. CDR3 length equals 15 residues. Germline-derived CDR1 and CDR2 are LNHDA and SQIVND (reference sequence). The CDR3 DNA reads TGTGCCAGTAGACCGGGACTACTAGAGTTTCAGCCCCAGCATTTT. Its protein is CASRPGLLEFQPQHF. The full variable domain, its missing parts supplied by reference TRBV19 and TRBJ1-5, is DGGITQSPKYLFRKEGQNVTLSCEQNLNHDAMYWYRQDPGQGLRLIYYSQIVNDFQKGDIAEGYSVSREKKESFPLTVTSAQKNPTAFYLCASRPGLLEFQPQHFGDGTRLSIL.

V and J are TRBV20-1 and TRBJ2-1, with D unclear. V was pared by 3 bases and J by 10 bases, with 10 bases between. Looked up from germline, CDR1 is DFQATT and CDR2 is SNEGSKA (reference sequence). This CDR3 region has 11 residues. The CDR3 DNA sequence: TGCAGTGCTAGGTGGGAAGGGGAGCAGTTCTTC. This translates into CSARWEGEQFF.

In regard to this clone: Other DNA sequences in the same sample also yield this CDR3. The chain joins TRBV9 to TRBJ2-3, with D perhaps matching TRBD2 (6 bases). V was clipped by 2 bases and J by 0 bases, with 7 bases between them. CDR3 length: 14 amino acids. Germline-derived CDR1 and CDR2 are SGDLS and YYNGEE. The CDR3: CASSVGGSTDTQYF. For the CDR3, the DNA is TGTGCCAGCAGCGTGGGGGGTAGCACAGATACGCAGTATTTT.

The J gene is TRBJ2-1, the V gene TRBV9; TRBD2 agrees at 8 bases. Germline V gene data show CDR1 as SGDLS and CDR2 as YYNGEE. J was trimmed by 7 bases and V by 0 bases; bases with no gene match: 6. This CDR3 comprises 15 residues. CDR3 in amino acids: CASSVEPGGPNEQFF. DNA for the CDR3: TGTGCCAGCAGCGTAGAGCCGGGGGGGCCGAATGAGCAGTTCTTC.

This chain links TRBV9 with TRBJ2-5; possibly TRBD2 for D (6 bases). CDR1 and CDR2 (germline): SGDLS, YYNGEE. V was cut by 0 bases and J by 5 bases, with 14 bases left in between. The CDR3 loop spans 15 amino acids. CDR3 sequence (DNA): TGTGCCAGCAGCGTAGCTCTAGCGTCGGGGGAGACCCAGTACTTC. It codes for CASSVALASGETQYF.

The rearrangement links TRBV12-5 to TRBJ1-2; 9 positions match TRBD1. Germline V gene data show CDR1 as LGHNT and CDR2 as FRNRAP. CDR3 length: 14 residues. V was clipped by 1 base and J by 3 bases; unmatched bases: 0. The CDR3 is CASGLGQGDYGYTF. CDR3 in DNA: TGTGCTAGTGGTTTGGGACAGGGGGACTATGGCTACACCTTC.

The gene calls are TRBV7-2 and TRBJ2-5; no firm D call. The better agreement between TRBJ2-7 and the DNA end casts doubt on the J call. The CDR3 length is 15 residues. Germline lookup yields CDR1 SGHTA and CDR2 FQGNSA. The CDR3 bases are TGTGCCAGCAGCTTAATGTTTATGGAGTCCTACGAGCAGTACTTC. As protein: CASSLMFMESYEQYF.

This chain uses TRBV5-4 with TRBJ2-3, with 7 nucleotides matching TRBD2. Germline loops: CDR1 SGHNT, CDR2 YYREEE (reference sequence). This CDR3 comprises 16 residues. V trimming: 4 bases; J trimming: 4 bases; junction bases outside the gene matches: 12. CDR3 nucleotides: TGTGCCAGCAGCCGCAGTGGCGGGAGTTTCTCAGATACGCAGTATTTT. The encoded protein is CASSRSGGSFSDTQYF.

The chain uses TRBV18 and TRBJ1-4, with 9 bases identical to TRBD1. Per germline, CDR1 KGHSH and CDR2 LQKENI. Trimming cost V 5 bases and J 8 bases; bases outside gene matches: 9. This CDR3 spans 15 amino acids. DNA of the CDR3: TGTGCCAGCTCAGACGGACAGGACAGGGGAGAAAAACTGTTTTTT. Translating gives CASSDGQDRGEKLFF.

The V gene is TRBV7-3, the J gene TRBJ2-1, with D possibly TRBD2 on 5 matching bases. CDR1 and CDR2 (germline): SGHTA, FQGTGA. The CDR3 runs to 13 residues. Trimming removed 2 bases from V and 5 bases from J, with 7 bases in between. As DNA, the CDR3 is TGTGCCAGCAGCTTACGGGGAAACAATGAGCAGTTCTTC. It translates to CASSLRGNNEQFF. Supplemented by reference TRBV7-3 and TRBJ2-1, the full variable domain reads GAGVSQTPSNKVTEKGKYVELRCDPISGHTALYWYRQSLGQGPEFLIYFQGTGAADDSGLPNDRFFAVRPEGSVSTLKIQRTERGDSAVYLCASSLRGNNEQFFGPGTRLTVL.

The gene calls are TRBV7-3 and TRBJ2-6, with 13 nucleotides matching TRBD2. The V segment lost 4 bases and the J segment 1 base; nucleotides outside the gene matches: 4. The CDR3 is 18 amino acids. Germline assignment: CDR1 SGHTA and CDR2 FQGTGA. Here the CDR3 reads CASSSGLAGASGANVLTF. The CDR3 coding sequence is TGTGCCAGCAGCTCAGGACTAGCGGGGGCATCTGGGGCCAACGTCCTGACTTTC.

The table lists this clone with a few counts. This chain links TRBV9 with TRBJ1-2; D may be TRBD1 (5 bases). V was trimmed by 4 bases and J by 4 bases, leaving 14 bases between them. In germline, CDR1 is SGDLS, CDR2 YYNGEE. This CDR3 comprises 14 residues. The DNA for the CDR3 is TGTGCCAGCAGCCCACAGGACATTTCCTATGGCTACACCTTC. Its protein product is CASSPQDISYGYTF. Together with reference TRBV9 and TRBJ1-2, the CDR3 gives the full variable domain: DSGVTQTPKHLITATGQRVTLRCSPRSGDLSVYWYQQSLDQGLQFLIQYYNGEERAKGNILERFSAQQFPDLHSELNLSSLELGDSALYFCASSPQDISYGYTFGSGTRLTVV.

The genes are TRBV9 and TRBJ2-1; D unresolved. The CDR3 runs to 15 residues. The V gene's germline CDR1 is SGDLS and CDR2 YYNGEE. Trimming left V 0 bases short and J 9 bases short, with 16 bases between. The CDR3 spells CASSVVSVGRVEQFF. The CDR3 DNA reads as TGTGCCAGCAGCGTAGTGTCTGTGGGAAGGGTTGAGCAGTTCTTC.

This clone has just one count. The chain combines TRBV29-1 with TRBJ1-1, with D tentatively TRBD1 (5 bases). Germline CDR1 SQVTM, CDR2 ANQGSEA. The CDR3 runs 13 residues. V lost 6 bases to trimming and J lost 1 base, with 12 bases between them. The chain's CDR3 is CSVRAGWNTEAFF. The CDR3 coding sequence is TGCAGCGTGAGGGCAGGGTGGAACACTGAAGCTTTCTTT.

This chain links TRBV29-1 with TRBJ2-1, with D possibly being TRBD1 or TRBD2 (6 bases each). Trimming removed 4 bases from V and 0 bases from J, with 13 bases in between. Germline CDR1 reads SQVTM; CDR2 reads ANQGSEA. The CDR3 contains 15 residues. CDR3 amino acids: CSVVGGALSYNEQFF. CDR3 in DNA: TGCAGCGTTGTGGGGGGCGCGCTCTCCTACAATGAGCAGTTCTTC.

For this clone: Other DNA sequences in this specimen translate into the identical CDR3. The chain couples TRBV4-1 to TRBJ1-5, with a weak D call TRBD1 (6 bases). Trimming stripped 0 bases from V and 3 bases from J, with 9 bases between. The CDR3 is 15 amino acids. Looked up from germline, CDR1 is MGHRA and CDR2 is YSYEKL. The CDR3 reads CASSQDRQDNQPQHF. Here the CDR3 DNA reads TGCGCCAGCAGCCAAGATCGACAGGACAATCAGCCCCAGCATTTT.

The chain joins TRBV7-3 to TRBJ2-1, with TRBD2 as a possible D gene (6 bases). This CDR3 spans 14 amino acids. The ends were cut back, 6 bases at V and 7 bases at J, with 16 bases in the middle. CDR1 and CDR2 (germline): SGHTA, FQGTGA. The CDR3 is CASSHGGVGNEQFF. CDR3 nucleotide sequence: TGTGCCAGCAGTCACGGGGGAGTGGGGAATGAGCAGTTCTTC.

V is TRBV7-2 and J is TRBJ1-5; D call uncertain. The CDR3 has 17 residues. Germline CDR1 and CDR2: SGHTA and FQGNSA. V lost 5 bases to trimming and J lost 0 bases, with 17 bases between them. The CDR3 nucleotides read TGTGCCAGCAGCCCCACCCCCGCGGACTATAGCAATCAGCCCCAGCATTTT. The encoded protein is CASSPTPADYSNQPQHF.

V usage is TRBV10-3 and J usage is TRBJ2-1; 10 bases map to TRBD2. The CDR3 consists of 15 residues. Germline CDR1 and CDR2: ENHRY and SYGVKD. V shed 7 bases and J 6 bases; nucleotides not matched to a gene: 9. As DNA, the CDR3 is TGTGCCATCACCAGCGGGACTAGCGATCTCAATGAGCAGTTCTTC. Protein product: CAITSGTSDLNEQFF.

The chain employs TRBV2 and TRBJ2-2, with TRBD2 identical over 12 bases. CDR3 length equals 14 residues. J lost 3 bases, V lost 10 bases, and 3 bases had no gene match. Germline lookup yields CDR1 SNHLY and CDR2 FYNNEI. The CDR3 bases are TGTGCCACAACTAGCGGGGGGTACACCGGGGAGCTGTTTTTT. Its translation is CATTSGGYTGELFF.